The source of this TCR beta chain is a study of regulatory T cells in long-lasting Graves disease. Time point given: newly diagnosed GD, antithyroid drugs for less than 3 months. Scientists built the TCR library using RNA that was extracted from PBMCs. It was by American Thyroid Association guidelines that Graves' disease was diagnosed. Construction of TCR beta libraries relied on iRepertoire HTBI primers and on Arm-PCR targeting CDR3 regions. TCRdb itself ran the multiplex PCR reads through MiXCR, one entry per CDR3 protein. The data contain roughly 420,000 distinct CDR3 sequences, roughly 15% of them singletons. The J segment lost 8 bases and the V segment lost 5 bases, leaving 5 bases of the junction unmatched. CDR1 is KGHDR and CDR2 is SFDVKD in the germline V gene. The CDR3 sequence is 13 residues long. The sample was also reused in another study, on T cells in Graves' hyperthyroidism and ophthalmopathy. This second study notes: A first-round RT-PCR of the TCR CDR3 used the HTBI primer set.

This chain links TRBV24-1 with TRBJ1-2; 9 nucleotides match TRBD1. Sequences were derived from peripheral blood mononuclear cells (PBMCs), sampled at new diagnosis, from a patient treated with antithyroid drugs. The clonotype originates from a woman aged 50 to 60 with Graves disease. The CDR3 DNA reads TGTGCCACCAGTGGGGGACAGGGCTGGGGCTACACCTTC. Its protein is CATSGGQGWGYTF.